This T cell receptor (beta chain) came from a study of spatial heterogeneity in lung cancer (dated by TCRdb to about 2019). Notes on the research overall: Beta-chain transcripts were consistently detected in greater numbers than alpha-chain transcripts, which likely reflected higher beta-chain transcript abundance. TCR transcript counts in tumor regions correlated strongly with a T cell transcriptional module score from matched bulk RNA-seq. The study linked features of the TCR repertoire to counts of nonsynonymous mutations, which were determined by whole-exome sequencing of tumor tissue. In the raw uncorrected reads, each unique combination of TCR and UMI appeared more than ten times on average. At surgery, 200 to 250 tumor regions, around 68 matched nontumor lung samples and 45 to 60 PBMC samples were TCR-sequenced for both alpha and beta chains. The study quantitatively compared TCR alpha and beta repertoires across multiple tumor regions, matched nontumor lung and blood in non-small cell lung cancer.

This clonotype was seen at least ten times. No cognate antigen has been identified for it. Per-base qualities were not stored, and no clone one base away is much larger. Libraries came from 5' RACE. The sequencer was a NextSeq 500. To allow correction of PCR and sequencing errors, the TCR library protocol tagged every TCR cDNA molecule with a unique molecular identifier. Per the source publication's procedure: TCR identification, UMI-based error correction and CDR3 extraction were all carried out with Decombinator tools. Expanded TCRs were defined as those above a frequency of 2 per 1,000, corresponding to the top 1% of the tumor frequency distribution. Expanded tumor TCRs statistically deemed absent (corrected P<0.05) from at least one tumor region were classed as regional, and all other expanded tumor TCRs were classed as ubiquitous. Each repertoire was subsampled 100 times to 5,000 TCRs, after which Renyi diversity was computed with the R vegan package. To build CDR3 similarity networks, amino acid triplet string-kernel similarity was used, and CDR3s were connected when their pairwise similarity was above 0.82. TCRdb reprocessed the public reads (quality trimming at Q25 with fastp, clone calling with MiXCR) and kept in-frame beta chains. Rows are unified per CDR3 protein, each entry keeping the most common DNA and genes. TCRdb, not the authors, supplied the V and J calls. For this sample the table gives fewer than 15,000 distinct CDR3 sequences, of which about 5.6% were detected only once. The ten most abundant clones make up 11% of the sample.

According to the study, the label for this sample's time point signals: sample taken at primary tumor resection. Samples were obtained from about 69 patients with early-stage, untreated non-small cell lung cancer from the lung TRACERx cohort. Whole RNA extracted from tumor and nontumor lung tissue, or from cryopreserved PBMC samples, was used for TCR sequencing without cell sorting. Only patients with enough RNA available from two or more tumor regions were chosen for TCR sequencing. Before selection, tumor and adjacent nontumor lung specimens were reviewed by a lung pathologist. The germline V gene yields MGHRA for CDR1 and YSYEKL for CDR2. The CDR3 runs 15 residues from the cysteine to the phenylalanine. The read is trimmed to its CDR3 DNA, 45 bases read in frame from base 1. The germline ends are 19 bases apart after V is trimmed by 3 bases and J by 7 bases. On the study overall, not on this receptor specifically: The tumor nonsynonymous mutation count correlated with the number of expanded intratumoral alpha and beta TCRs. Counts of ubiquitous and regional expanded TCRs correlated with counts of ubiquitous and regional nonsynonymous mutations, respectively. Additional single-cell paired TCR alpha and beta sequencing was considered necessary to confirm, at a functional level, the hypothesis that regional TCRs recognize regional mutations. TCR-seq coverage of tumor T cells was estimated to be only around 7% for alpha chains and 11% to 15% for beta chains.

The TCR was taken from a female donor with early-stage non-small cell lung cancer. Material: lung tumor tissue, obtained at surgery. Recombination connected TRBV4-1 to TRBJ2-7, with TRBD1 tentatively as D gene (6 bases match). CDR3 sequence: CASSQEPRGNWEQYF. At the DNA level, the sequence is TGCGCCAGCAGCCAGGAACCCAGGGGTAACTGGGAGCAGTACTTC.